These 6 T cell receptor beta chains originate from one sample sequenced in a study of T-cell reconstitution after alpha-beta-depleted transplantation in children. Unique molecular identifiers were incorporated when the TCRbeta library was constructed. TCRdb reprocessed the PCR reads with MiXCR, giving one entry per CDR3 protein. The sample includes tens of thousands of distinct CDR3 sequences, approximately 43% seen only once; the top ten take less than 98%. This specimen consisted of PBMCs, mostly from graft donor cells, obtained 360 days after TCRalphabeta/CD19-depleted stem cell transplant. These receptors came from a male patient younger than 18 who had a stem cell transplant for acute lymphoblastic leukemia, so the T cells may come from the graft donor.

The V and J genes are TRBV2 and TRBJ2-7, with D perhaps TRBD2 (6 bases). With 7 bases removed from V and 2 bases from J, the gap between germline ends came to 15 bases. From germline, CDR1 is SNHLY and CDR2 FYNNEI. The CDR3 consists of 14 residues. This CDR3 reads CASTPTSPTYEQYF. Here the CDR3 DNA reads TGTGCCAGCACCCCGACTAGTCCCACCTACGAGCAGTACTTC.

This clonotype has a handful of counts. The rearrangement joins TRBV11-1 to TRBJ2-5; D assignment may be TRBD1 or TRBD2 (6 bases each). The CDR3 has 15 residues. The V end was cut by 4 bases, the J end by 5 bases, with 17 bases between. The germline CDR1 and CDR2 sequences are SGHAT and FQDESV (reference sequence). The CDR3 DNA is TGTGCCAGCAGCTACACCAACAGGGAGGCGGAGACCCAGTACTTC. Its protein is CASSYTNREAETQYF.

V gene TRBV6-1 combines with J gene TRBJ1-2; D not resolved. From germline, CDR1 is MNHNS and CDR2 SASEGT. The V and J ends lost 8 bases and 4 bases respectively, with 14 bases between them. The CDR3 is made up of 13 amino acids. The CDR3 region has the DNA TGTGCCAGCTCAATGCGGTCTCTCTATGGCTACACCTTC. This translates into CASSMRSLYGYTF.

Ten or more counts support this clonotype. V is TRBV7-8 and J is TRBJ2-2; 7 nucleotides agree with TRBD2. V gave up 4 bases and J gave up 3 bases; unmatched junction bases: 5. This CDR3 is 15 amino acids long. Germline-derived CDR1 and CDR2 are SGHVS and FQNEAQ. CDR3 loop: CASSSGTTYTGELFF. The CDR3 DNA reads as TGTGCCAGCAGCTCCGGGACTACGTACACCGGGGAGCTGTTTTTT. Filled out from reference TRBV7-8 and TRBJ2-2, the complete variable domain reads GAGVSQSPRYKVAKRGQDVALRCDPISGHVSLFWYQQALGQGPEFLTYFQNEAQLDKSGLPSDRFFAERPEGSVSTLKIQRTQQEDSAVYLCASSSGTTYTGELFFGEGSRLTVL.

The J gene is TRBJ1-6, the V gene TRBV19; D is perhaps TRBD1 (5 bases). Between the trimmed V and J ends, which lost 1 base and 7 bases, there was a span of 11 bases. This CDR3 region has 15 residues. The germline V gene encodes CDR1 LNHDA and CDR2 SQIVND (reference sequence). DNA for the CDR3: TGTGCCAGTAGTATAGGGGACGGGGGGAATTCACCCCTCCACTTT. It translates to CASSIGDGGNSPLHF.

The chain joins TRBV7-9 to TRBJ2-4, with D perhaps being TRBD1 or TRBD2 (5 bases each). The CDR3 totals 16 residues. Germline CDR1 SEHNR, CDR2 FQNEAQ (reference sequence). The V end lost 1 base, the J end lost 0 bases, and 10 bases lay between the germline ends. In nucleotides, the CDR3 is TGTGCCAGCAGCTTAGTGGTCGGGACAGCCAAAAACATTCAGTACTTC. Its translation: CASSLVVGTAKNIQYF.